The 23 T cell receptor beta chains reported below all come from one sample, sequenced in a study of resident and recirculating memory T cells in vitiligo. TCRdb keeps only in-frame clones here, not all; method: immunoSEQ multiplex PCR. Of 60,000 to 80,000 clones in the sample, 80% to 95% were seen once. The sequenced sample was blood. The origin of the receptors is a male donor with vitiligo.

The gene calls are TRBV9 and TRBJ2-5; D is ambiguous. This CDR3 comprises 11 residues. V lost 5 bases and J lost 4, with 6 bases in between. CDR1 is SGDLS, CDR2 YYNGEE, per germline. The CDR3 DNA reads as TGTGCCAGCAGTTCTCTAGAGACCCAGTACTTC. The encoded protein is CASSSLETQYF.

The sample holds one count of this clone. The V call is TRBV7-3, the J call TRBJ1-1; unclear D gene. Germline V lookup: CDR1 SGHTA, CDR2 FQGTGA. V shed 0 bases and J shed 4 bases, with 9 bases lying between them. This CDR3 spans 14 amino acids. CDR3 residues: CASSLTPGGTEAFF. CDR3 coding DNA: TGTGCCAGCAGCTTAACGCCGGGTGGCACTGAAGCTTTCTTT.

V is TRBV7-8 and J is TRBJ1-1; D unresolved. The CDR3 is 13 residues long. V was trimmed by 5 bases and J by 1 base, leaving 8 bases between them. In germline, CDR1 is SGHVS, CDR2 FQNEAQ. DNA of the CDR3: TGTGCCAGCAGCAACCGACAGAACACTGAAGCTTTCTTT. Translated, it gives CASSNRQNTEAFF.

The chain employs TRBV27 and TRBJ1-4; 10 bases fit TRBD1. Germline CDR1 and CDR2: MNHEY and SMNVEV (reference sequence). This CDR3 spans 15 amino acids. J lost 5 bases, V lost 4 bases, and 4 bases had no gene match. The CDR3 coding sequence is TGTGCCAGCAGTTCCTTGGGACAGGGGAATGAAAAACTGTTTTTT. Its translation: CASSSLGQGNEKLFF.

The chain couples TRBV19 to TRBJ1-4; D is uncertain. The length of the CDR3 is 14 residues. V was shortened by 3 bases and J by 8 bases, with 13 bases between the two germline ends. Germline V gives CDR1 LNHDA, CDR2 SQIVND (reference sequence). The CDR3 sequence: CASSIAGIREKLFF. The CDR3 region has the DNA TGTGCCAGTAGTATCGCGGGCATTAGAGAAAAACTGTTTTTT.

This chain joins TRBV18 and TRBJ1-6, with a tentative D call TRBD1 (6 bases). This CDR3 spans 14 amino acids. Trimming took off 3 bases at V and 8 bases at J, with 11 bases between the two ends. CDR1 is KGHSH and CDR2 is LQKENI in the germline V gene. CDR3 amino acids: CASSPPGGHSPLHF. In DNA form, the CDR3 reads TGTGCCAGCTCACCCCCTGGGGGCCATTCACCCCTCCACTTT.

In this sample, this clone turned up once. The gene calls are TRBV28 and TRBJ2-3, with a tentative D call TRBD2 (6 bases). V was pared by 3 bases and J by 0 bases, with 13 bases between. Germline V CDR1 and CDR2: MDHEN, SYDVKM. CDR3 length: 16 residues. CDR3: CASSFRETASTDTQYF. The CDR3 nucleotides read TGTGCCAGCAGTTTTCGGGAGACAGCAAGCACAGATACGCAGTATTTT.

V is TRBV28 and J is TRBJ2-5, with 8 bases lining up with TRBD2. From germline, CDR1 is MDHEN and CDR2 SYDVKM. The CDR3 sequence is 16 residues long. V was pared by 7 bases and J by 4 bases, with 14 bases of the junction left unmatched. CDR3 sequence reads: CASNLGGGPPRETQYF. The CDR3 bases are TGTGCCAGCAACCTTGGCGGGGGGCCTCCCCGAGAGACCCAGTACTTC.

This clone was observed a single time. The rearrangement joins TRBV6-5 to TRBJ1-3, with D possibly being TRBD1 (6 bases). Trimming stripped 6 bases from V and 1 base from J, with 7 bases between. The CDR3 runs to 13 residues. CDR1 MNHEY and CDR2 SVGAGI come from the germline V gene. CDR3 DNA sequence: TGTGCCAGCAGGCAGGGGTCTGGAAACACCATATATTTT. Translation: CASRQGSGNTIYF.

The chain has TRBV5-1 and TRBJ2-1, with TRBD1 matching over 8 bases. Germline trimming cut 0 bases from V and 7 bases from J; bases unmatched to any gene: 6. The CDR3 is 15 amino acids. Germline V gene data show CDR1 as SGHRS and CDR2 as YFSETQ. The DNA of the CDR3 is TGCGCCAGCAGCTTGGCAGTGACAGGGGCAAATGAGCAGTTCTTC. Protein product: CASSLAVTGANEQFF.

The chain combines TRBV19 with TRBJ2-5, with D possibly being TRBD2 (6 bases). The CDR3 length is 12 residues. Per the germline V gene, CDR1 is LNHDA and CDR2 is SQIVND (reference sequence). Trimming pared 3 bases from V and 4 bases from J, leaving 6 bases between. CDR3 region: CASSMRGETQYF. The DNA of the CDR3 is TGTGCCAGTAGTATGCGGGGAGAGACCCAGTACTTC. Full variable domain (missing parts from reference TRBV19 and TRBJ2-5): DGGITQSPKYLFRKEGQNVTLSCEQNLNHDAMYWYRQDPGQGLRLIYYSQIVNDFQKGDIAEGYSVSREKKESFPLTVTSAQKNPTAFYLCASSMRGETQYFGPGTRLLVL.

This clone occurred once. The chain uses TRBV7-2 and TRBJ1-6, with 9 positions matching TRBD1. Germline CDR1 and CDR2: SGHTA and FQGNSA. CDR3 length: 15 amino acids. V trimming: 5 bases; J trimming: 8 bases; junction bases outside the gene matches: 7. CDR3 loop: CASSRDRAQHSPLHF. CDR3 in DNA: TGTGCCAGCAGCAGGGACAGGGCCCAGCATTCACCCCTCCACTTT. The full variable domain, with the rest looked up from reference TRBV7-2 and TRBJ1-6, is GAGVSQSPSNKVTEKGKDVELRCDPISGHTALYWYRQSLGQGLEFLIYFQGNSAPDKSGLPSDRFSAERTGGSVSTLTIQRTQQEDSAVYLCASSRDRAQHSPLHFGNGTRLTVT.

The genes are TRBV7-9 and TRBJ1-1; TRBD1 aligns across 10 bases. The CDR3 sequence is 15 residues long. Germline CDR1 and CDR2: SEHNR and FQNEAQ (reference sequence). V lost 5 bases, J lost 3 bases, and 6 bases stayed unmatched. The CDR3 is CASSPPGTGDTEAFF. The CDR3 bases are TGTGCCAGCAGCCCTCCCGGGACAGGGGACACTGAAGCTTTCTTT.

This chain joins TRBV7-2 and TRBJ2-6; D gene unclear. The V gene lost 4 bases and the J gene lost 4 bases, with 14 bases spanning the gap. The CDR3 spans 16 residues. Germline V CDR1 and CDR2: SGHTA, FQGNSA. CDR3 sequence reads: CASSSPQFAGANVLTF. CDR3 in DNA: TGTGCCAGCAGCTCCCCACAGTTTGCCGGGGCCAACGTCCTGACTTTC.

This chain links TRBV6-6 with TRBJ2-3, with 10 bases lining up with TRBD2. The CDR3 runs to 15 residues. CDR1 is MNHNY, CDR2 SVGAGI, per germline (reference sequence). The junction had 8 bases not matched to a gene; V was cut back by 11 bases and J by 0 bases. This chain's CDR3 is CASASGGGSTDTQYF. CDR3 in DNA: TGTGCCTCGGCTAGCGGGGGAGGCAGCACAGATACGCAGTATTTT.

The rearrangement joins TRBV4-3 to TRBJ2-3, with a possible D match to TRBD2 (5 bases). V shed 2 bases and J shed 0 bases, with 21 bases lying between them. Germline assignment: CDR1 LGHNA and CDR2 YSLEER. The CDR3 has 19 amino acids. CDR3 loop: CASSQNPPGSSYSTDTQYF. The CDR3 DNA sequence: TGCGCCAGCAGCCAAAACCCTCCGGGAAGTTCGTATAGCACAGATACGCAGTATTTT.

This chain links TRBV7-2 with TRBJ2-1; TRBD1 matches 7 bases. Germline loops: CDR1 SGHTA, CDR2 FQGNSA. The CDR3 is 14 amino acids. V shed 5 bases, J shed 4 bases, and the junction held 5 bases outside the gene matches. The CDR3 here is CASSARQGYNEQFF. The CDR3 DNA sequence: TGTGCCAGCAGCGCGCGACAGGGATACAATGAGCAGTTCTTC.

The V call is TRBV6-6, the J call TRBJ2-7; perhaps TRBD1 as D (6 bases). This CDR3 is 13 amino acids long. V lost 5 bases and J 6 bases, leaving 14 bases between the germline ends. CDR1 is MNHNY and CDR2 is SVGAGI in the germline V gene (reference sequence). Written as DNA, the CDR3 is TGTGCCAGCAGTCACAGGGAAAAGGGCGAGCAGTACTTC. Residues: CASSHREKGEQYF.

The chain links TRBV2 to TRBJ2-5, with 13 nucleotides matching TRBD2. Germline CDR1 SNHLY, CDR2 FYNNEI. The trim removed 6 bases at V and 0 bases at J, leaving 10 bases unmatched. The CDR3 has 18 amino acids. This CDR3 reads CASSPRTSGGQYQETQYF. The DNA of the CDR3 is TGTGCCAGCAGCCCGAGGACTAGCGGGGGCCAGTACCAAGAGACCCAGTACTTC.

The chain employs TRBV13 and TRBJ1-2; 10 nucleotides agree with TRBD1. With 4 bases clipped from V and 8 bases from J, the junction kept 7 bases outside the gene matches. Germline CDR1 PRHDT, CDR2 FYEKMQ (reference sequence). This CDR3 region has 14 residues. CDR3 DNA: TGTGCCAGCAGCTCCCGACAGGGGGCCCAGGGCTACACCTTC. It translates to CASSSRQGAQGYTF.

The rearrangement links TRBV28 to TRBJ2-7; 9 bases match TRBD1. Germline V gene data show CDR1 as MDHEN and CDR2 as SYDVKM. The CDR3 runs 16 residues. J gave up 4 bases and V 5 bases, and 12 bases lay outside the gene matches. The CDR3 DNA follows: TGTGCCAGCAGTCCGCCAGGGGCCGGGACAGGGTACGAGCAGTACTTC. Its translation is CASSPPGAGTGYEQYF.

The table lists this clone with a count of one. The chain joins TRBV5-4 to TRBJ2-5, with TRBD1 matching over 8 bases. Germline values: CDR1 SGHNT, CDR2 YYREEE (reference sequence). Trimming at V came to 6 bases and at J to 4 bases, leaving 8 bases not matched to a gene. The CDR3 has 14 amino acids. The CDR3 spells CASTIGQGIETQYF. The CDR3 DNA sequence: TGTGCCAGCACTATCGGACAGGGAATAGAGACCCAGTACTTC. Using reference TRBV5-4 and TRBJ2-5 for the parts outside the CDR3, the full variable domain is ETGVTQSPTHLIKTRGQQVTLRCSSQSGHNTVSWYQQALGQGPQFIFQYYREEENGRGNFPPRFSGLQFPNYSSELNVNALELDDSALYLCASTIGQGIETQYFGPGTRLLVL.

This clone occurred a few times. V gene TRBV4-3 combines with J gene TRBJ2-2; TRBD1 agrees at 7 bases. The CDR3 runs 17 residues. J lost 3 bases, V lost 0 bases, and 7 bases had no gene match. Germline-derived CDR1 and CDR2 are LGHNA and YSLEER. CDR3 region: CASSQERGRPYTGELFF. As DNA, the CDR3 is TGCGCCAGCAGCCAAGAAAGGGGGCGCCCATACACCGGGGAGCTGTTTTTT.